These T cell receptor beta chains were read from a single sample in a study of blood T cell repertoires in COVID-19. Data came from immunoSEQ multiplex PCR; TCRdb stores just in-frame clones and leaves some out. The table lists around 160,000 clones, approximately 87% of them singletons. Sequencing was performed on peripheral blood. The receptors originated from a woman in her sixties or seventies with COVID-19, enrolled during active disease. The CDR3 runs from the conserved cysteine through the conserved F or W. Each record gives: clone size, V gene, D gene, J gene, CDR3 DNA, CDR3 protein. A D gene is named only where the DNA matches it firmly. Clone size is given for some rows only: seen once, a few or many times, or a class if the clone is expanded.

>once|TRBV19|TRBD1|TRBJ1-2
TGTGCCAGTAGTGAACCGGGACAGGGATTGGATGGCTACACCTTC
CASSEPGQGLDGYTF
>NA|TRBV7-2|NA|TRBJ1-3
TGTGCCAGCAGCGTGATGAGCTACTCTGGAAACACCATATATTTT
CASSVMSYSGNTIYF
>NA|TRBV5-6|NA|TRBJ1-1
TGTGCCAGCAGCTTCGTGTATCTACAGGGGAACACTGAAGCTTTCTTT
CASSFVYLQGNTEAFF
>NA|TRBV18|NA|TRBJ2-7
TGTGCCAGCTCACCTATAGTTGCCCAAAACGAGCAGTACTTC
CASSPIVAQNEQYF
>NA|TRBV30|TRBD1|TRBJ1-2
TGTGCCTGGAGTATCGGGACAGGGTTAAACTATGGCTACACCTTC
CAWSIGTGLNYGYTF
>once|TRBV11-2|TRBD1|TRBJ1-6
TGTGCCAGCAGCTTAGGGCGGGGGACAGGGCTTTATAATTCACCCCTCCACTTT
CASSLGRGTGLYNSPLHF
>once|TRBV9|TRBD1|TRBJ2-3
TGTGCCAGCAGCGCGGGACAGGGGGCGAAAGGGACAGATACGCAGTATTTT
CASSAGQGAKGTDTQYF
>NA|TRBV5-4|NA|TRBJ2-5
TGTGCCAGCAGCTTGGCGGGTTTAGCGGAGACCCAGTACTTC
CASSLAGLAETQYF
>NA|TRBV2|NA|TRBJ2-3
TGTGCCAGCAGGCCTACTGAACAGGGATCAGATACGCAGTATTTT
CASRPTEQGSDTQYF
>once|TRBV29-1|TRBD1|TRBJ2-7
TGCAGCGTTGAGAAGTCTGGACAGGGATACGAGCAGTACTTC
CSVEKSGQGYEQYF
>once|TRBV7-6|TRBD1|TRBJ2-1
TGTGCCAGCAGCCCCGGACAGGATATGCGGCACAATGAGCAGTTCTTC
CASSPGQDMRHNEQFF
>NA|TRBV9|NA|TRBJ1-1
TGTGCCAGCAGCGCTACCCCCGAACGATCTGAAGCTTTCTTT
CASSATPERSEAFF
>NA|TRBV5-1|TRBD1|TRBJ2-2
TGCGCCAGCAGCTTAAGGACAGGGAACACCGGGGAGCTGTTTTTT
CASSLRTGNTGELFF
>NA|TRBV5-8|NA|TRBJ2-5
TGTGCCAGCAGCTTGGGGAGGACAGCAGAAGAGACCCAGTACTTC
CASSLGRTAEETQYF
>NA|TRBV3-1/TRBV3-2|NA|TRBJ1-3
TGTGCCAGCAGCCAAGAAAGGGGTACTGGAAACACCATATATTTT
CASSQERGTGNTIYF
>NA|TRBV5-1|NA|TRBJ2-7
TGCGCCAGCAGCTTGGGTTCGGACACGGCCACCGGCGAGCAGTACTTC
CASSLGSDTATGEQYF
>NA|TRBV7-3|NA|TRBJ1-1
TGTGCCAGCAGCTACCGCCAGGGCACTGAAGCTTTCTTT
CASSYRQGTEAFF
>few|TRBV7-9|TRBD2|TRBJ2-3
TGTGCCAGCAGCTTCGCTAGCGGGGGGTTTGCAGATACGCAGTATTTT
CASSFASGGFADTQYF
>NA|TRBV4-1|NA|TRBJ2-7
TGCGCCAGCAGCCAAGGCTTAGGACGGACTGTTGTCTACGAGCAGTACTTC
CASSQGLGRTVVYEQYF
>NA|TRBV3-1/TRBV3-2|NA|TRBJ1-4
TGTGCCAGCAGCCACAAGAGCGCGCAGACAGCACACAATGAAAAACTGTTTTTT
CASSHKSAQTAHNEKLFF
>NA|TRBV7-8|NA|TRBJ1-2
TGTGCCAGCAGCTTAGCTCTGAACTATGGCTACACCTTC
CASSLALNYGYTF
>NA|TRBV20-1|TRBD2|TRBJ2-7
TGCAGTGCTAGTCCGAGGCTAGCGGGGGGGAACGAGCAGTACTTC
CSASPRLAGGNEQYF
>NA|TRBV3-1/TRBV3-2|TRBD2|TRBJ2-1
TGTGCCAGCAGCCCCGTCGTAGCGGGGGCCCTCAATGAGCAGTTCTTC
CASSPVVAGALNEQFF
>NA|TRBV9|TRBD1|TRBJ1-6
TGTGCCAGCAGCCCAGGACAGGGGCATTCACCCCTCCACTTT
CASSPGQGHSPLHF
>NA|TRBV29-1|NA|TRBJ1-5
TGCAGCGTTTACGAAGGGGGCAATCAGCCCCAGCATTTT
CSVYEGGNQPQHF
>NA|TRBV18|NA|TRBJ2-1
TGTGCCAGCTCACCCCAGAGGGCTCAGACCTACAATGAGCAGTTCTTC
CASSPQRAQTYNEQFF
>NA|TRBV5-1|NA|TRBJ1-6
TGCGCCAGCAGGGCGAATTTAAGAGGGTCCTATAATTCACCCCTCCACTTT
CASRANLRGSYNSPLHF
>NA|TRBV28|TRBD2|TRBJ2-3
TGTGCCAGCGCCTCTCTGTTCCGAACTAGCGGGGGGACCACAGATACGCAGTATTTT
CASASLFRTSGGTTDTQYF
>NA|TRBV19|NA|TRBJ1-3
TGTGCCAGTAGCGACAGATACTCTGGAAACACCATATATTTT
CASSDRYSGNTIYF
>NA|TRBV7-3|TRBD1|TRBJ2-1
TGTGCCAGCAGCTGGAACAGGGGCCAATACAATGAGCAGTTCTTC
CASSWNRGQYNEQFF
>NA|TRBV5-1|NA|TRBJ2-5
TGCGCCAGCAGTAATCCTCGGGGGCAAGAGACCCAGTACTTC
CASSNPRGQETQYF